This TCR beta chain was captured by sequencing in a study of blood T cell repertoires in COVID-19. Measured with immunoSEQ multiplex PCR; TCRdb has only the in-frame clones, and not every one. The sample lists 380,000 or so clones; around 92% were seen once. The J segment lost 10 bases and the V segment lost 4 bases, leaving 15 bases of the junction unmatched. The CDR3 covers 16 residues. CDR1 and CDR2 (germline): SGDLS, YYNGEE. This TCR was sampled from a man aged 40-55 years with acute or convalescent COVID-19. Sequenced input: peripheral blood. The chain carries TRBV9 and TRBJ1-1; 11 positions agree with TRBD1. The CDR3 nucleotides are TGTGCCAGCAGCCCCCGAGGTGGACAGGGGGCCGAGGGAGCTTTCTTT. It encodes CASSPRGGQGAEGAFF.